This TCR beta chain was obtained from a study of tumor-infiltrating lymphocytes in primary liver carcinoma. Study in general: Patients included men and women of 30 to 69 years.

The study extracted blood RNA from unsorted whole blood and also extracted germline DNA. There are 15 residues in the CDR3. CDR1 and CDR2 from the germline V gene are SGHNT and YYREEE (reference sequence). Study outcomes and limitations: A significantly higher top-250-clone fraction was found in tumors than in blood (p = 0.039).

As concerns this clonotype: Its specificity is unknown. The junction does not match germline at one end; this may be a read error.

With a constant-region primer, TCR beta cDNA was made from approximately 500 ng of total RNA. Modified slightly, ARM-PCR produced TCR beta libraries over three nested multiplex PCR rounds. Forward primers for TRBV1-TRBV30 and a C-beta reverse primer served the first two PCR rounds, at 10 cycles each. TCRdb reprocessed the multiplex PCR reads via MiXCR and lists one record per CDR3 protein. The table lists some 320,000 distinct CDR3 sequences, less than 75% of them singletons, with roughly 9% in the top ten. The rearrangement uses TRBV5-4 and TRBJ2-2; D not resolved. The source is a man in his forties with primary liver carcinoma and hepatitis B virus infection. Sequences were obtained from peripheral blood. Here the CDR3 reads CVSSRKMARTGELFF. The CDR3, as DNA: TGTGTCAGCAGCCGAAAGATGGCCCGCACCGGGGAGCTGTTTTTT. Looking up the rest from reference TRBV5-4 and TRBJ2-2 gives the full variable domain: ETGVTQSPTHLIKTRGQQVTLRCSSQSGHNTVSWYQQALGQGPQFIFQYYREEENGRGNFPPRFSGLQFPNYSSELNVNALELDDSALYLCVSSRKMARTGELFFGEGSRLTVL.